This TCR beta chain emerged from a study of low-dose radiotherapy and immunotherapy resistance in tumors. This CDR3 has 16 residues. V was pared by 3 bases and J by 3 bases, with 15 bases between. Germline V gives CDR1 SGHRS, CDR2 YFSETQ. TRAV- and TRBV-specific primers were used for first-strand cDNA, which covered alpha and beta chains. Both a constant-region primer and a V-primer adapter served to amplify TCRs across roughly 21 PCR cycles. TCRdb reanalysed the reads using MiXCR and keeps one entry per CDR3 protein. The table lists around 69,000 distinct CDR3 sequences, around a third of them singletons. Described time point: before trial treatment. The donors' regimen was nivolumab, ipilimumab, aspirin, low-dose cyclophosphamide and low-dose radiotherapy. At least ten counts were recorded for this clonotype.

The chain has TRBV5-1 and TRBJ2-2; tentative D call: TRBD2 (5 bases). The sequences come from PBMCs, collected before treatment. The source is a female donor with ovarian cancer. The CDR3 nucleotides are TGCGCCAGCAGCTGGACCCCACAGAGGGACACCGGGGAGCTGTTTTTT. This gives the protein CASSWTPQRDTGELFF.